This T cell receptor beta chain appears in the sequencing data of a study of T cell repertoires in cytomegalovirus infection. Looking at the study overall: As its CMV epitopes, the study selected recently identified HLA-C-restricted and well-studied HLA-B-restricted targets.

The CDR3 is made up of 13 amino acids. Trimming pared 2 bases from V and 6 bases from J, leaving 10 bases between. The germline V gene encodes CDR1 SGHVS and CDR2 FQNEAQ. This clonotype was seen repeatedly, ten times or more. Its antigen is still unknown. Each CDR3 protein gets one entry after TCRdb re-called the reads with MiXCR. The sample lists tens of thousands of distinct CDR3 sequences, approximately 42% occurring once. Sequencing used CD8+ T cells from cultured PBMCs, obtained from culture after CMV antigen stimulation. This rearrangement joins TRBV7-8 to TRBJ1-1; tentatively, D is TRBD1 (6 bases). This receptor was taken from a human donor in good health (CMV status not recorded). Some clones in this sample may be carry-over from other donors' samples. The CDR3 here is CASSLSRQAEAFF. The CDR3, as DNA: TGTGCCAGCAGCTTATCGCGACAGGCTGAAGCTTTCTTT. Supplemented by reference TRBV7-8 and TRBJ1-1, the full variable domain reads GAGVSQSPRYKVAKRGQDVALRCDPISGHVSLFWYQQALGQGPEFLTYFQNEAQLDKSGLPSDRFFAERPEGSVSTLKIQRTQQEDSAVYLCASSLSRQAEAFFGQGTRLTVV.